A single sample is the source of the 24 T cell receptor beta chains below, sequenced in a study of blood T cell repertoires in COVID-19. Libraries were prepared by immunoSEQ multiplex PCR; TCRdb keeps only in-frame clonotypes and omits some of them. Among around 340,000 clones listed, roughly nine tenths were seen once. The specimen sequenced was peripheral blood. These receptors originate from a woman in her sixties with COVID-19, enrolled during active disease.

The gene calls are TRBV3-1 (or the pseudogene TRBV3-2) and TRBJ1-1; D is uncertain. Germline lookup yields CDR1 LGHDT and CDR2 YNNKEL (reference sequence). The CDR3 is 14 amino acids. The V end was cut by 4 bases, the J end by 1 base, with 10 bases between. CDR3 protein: CASSPGYRNTEAFF. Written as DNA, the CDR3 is TGTGCCAGCAGCCCTGGGTACAGGAACACTGAAGCTTTCTTT.

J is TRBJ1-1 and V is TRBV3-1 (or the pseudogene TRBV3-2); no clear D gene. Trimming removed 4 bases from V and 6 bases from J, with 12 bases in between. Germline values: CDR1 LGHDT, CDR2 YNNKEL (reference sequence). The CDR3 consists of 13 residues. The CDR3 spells CASSRITGSEAFF. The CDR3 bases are TGTGCCAGCAGCCGCATTACGGGGTCTGAAGCTTTCTTT.

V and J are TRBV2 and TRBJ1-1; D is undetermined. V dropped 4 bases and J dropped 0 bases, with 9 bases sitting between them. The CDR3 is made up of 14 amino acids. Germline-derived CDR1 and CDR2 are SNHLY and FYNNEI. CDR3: CASSVGSMNTEAFF. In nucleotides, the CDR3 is TGTGCCAGCAGTGTGGGCAGCATGAACACTGAAGCTTTCTTT.

The CDR3 loop is CASSSQGESSGNTIYF. In DNA, the CDR3 is TGTGCCAGCAGCTCACAGGGGGAGAGCTCTGGAAACACCATATATTTT. This rearrangement joins TRBV11-2 to TRBJ1-3; 8 bases line up with TRBD1. Per germline, CDR1 SGHAT and CDR2 FQNNGV. The trim removed 4 bases at V and 0 bases at J, leaving 5 bases unmatched. This CDR3 comprises 16 residues.

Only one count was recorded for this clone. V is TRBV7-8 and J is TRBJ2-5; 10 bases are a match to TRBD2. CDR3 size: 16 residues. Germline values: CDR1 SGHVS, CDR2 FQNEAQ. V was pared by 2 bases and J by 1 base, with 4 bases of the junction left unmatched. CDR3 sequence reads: CASSLLLAGPQETQYF. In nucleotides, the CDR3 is TGTGCCAGCAGCTTATTACTAGCGGGGCCCCAAGAGACCCAGTACTTC.

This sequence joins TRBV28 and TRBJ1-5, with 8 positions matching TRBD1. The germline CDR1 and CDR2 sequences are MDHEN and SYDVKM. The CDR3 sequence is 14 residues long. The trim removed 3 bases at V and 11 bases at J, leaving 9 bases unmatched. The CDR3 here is CASSFTRGRLTQHF. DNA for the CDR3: TGTGCCAGCAGTTTTACCAGGGGGCGTTTGACCCAGCATTTT.

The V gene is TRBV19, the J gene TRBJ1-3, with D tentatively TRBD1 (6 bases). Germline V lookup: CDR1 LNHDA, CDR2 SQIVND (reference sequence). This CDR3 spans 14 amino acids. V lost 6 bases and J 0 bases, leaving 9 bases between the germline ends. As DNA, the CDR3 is TGTGCCAGTAGATCAGGGGCCTCTGGAAACACCATATATTTT. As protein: CASRSGASGNTIYF.

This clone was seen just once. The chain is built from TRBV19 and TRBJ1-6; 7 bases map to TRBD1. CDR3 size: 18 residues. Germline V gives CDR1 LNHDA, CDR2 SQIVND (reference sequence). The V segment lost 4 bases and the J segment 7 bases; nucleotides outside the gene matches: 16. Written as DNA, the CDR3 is TGTGCCAGTAGTACAATAGGACAGGTGGGGGTTTCGAATTCACCCCTCCACTTT. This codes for CASSTIGQVGVSNSPLHF.

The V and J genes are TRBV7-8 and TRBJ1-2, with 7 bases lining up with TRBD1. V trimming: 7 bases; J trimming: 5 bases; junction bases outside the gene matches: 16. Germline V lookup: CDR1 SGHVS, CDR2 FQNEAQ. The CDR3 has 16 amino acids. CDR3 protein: CASTPGLGGDGYGYTF. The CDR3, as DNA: TGTGCCAGCACCCCTGGGTTAGGGGGCGATGGGTATGGCTACACCTTC.

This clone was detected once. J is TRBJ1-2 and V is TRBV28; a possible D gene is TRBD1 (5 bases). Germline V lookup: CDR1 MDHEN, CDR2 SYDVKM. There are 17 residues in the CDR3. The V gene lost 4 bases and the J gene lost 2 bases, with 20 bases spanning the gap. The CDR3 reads CASSYPLGQGPNYGYTF. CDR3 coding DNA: TGTGCCAGCAGTTACCCCCTAGGGCAGGGCCCGAACTATGGCTACACCTTC.

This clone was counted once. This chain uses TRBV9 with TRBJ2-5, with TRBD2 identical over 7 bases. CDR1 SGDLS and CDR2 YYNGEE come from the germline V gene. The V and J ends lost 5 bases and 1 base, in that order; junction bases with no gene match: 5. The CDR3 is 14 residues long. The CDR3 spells CASSQAGTQETQYF. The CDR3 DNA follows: TGTGCCAGCAGTCAAGCGGGAACCCAAGAGACCCAGTACTTC.

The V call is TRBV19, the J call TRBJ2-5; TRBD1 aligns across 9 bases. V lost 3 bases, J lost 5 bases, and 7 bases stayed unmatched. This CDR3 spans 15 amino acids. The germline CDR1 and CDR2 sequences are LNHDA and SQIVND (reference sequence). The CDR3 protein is CASSMSGQGVETQYF. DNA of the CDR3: TGTGCCAGTAGTATGTCGGGACAGGGTGTTGAGACCCAGTACTTC.

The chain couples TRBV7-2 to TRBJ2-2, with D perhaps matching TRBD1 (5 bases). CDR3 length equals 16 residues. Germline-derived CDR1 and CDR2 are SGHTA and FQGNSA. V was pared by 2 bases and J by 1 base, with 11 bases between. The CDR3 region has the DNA TGTGCCAGCAGCTTATTCTCCAGGGAGAACACCGGGGAGCTGTTTTTT. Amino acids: CASSLFSRENTGELFF.

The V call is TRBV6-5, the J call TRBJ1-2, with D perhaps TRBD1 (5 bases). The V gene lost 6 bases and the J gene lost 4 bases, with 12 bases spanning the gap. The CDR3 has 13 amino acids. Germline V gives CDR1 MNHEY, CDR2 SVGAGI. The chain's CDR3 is CASRTTALYGYTF. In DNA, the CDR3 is TGTGCCAGCAGGACGACAGCCCTCTATGGCTACACCTTC.

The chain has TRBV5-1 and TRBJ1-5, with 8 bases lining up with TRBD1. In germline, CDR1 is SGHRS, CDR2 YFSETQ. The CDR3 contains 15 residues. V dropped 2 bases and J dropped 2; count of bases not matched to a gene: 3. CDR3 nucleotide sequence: TGCGCCAGCAGCTTCACGACAGGGGGCAATCAGCCCCAGCATTTT. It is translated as CASSFTTGGNQPQHF.

CDR3 protein: CASSFTTGGLNEQFF. The CDR3 DNA sequence: TGTGCCAGCAGCTTTACAACAGGGGGCTTGAATGAGCAGTTCTTC. The V gene is TRBV11-2, the J gene TRBJ2-1, with 9 bases lining up with TRBD1. Germline CDR1 is SGHAT and CDR2 is FQNNGV. The CDR3 loop spans 15 amino acids. The ends lost 3 bases at V and 7 bases at J; junction bases unmatched: 7.

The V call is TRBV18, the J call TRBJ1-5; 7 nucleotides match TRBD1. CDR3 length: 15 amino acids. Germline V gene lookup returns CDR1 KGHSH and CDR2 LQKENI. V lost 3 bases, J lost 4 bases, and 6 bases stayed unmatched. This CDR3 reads CASSPGQLMNQPQHF. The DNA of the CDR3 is TGTGCCAGCTCACCGGGACAGTTGATGAATCAGCCCCAGCATTTT.

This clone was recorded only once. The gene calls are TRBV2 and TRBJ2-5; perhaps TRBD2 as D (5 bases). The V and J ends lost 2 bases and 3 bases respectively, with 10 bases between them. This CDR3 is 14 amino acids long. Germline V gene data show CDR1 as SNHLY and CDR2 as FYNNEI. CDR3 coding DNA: TGTGCCAGCAGTGAATGGTGGGGAGAAGAGACCCAGTACTTC. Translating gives CASSEWWGEETQYF.

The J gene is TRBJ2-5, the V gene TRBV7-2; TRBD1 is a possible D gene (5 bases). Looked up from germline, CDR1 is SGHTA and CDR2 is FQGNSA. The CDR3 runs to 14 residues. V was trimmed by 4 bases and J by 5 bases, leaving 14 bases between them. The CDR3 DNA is TGTGCCAGCAGCTCCAGGACACTTACCGAGACCCAGTACTTC. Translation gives CASSSRTLTETQYF.

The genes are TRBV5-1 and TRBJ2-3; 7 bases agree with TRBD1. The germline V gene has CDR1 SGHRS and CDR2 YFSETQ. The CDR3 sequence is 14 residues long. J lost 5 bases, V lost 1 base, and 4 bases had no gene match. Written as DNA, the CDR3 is TGCGCCAGCAGCTTGACAGGGGCGGAAGATACGCAGTATTTT. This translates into CASSLTGAEDTQYF.

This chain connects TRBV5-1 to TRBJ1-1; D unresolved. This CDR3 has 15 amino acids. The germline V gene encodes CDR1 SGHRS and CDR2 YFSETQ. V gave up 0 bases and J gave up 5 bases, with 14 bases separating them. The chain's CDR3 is CASSLAGVGQTEAFF. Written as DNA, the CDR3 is TGCGCCAGCAGCTTGGCAGGTGTGGGTCAGACTGAAGCTTTCTTT.

CDR3 region: CASNRRGVVLAGKTDTQYF. DNA for the CDR3: TGTGCCAGCAATCGGAGGGGGGTGGTACTAGCGGGGAAGACAGATACGCAGTATTTT. V usage is TRBV27 and J usage is TRBJ2-3; 10 bases are a match to TRBD2. The CDR3 is made up of 19 amino acids. After removal of 7 bases from V and 3 bases from J, the junction contained 19 bases not matched to a gene. From germline, CDR1 is MNHEY and CDR2 SMNVEV (reference sequence).

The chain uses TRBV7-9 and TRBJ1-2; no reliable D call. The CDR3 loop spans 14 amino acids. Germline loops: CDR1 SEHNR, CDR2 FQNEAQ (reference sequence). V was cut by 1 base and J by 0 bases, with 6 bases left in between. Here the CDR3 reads CASSLGPANYGYTF. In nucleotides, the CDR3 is TGTGCCAGCAGCTTAGGTCCGGCTAACTATGGCTACACCTTC.

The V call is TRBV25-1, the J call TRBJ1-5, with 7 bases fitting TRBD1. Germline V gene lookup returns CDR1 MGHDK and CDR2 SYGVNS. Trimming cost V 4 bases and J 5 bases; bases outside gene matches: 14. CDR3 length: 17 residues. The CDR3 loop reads CASSAFTGASDDQPQHF. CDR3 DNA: TGTGCCAGCAGTGCTTTCACAGGGGCAAGCGACGATCAGCCCCAGCATTTT.